This TCR beta chain was found in a study of blood T cell repertoires in COVID-19. In the authors' workflow: Amplification with reference gene primers provided the estimates of nucleated cell counts. Data came from immunoSEQ multiplex PCR; TCRdb stores just in-frame clones and leaves some out. V and J calls and clone size are those listed in that table; D and trimming were worked out from the DNA. The sample includes under 85,000 clones, 89% of them seen just once. Source material: peripheral blood. The clonotype was recovered from a man in his 70s with active or convalescent COVID-19.

The CDR3 reads CASSVSPRRGGPAPMYEQFF. The DNA of the CDR3 is TGTGCCAGCAGCGTAAGCCCTCGGCGGGGGGGCCCGGCTCCTATGTATGAGCAGTTCTTC. The chain recombines TRBV9 with TRBJ2-1; 9 nucleotides line up with TRBD2. V lost 1 base to trimming and J lost 8 bases; unmatched junction nucleotides: 22. The CDR3 sequence is 20 residues long. Germline assignment: CDR1 SGDLS and CDR2 YYNGEE.